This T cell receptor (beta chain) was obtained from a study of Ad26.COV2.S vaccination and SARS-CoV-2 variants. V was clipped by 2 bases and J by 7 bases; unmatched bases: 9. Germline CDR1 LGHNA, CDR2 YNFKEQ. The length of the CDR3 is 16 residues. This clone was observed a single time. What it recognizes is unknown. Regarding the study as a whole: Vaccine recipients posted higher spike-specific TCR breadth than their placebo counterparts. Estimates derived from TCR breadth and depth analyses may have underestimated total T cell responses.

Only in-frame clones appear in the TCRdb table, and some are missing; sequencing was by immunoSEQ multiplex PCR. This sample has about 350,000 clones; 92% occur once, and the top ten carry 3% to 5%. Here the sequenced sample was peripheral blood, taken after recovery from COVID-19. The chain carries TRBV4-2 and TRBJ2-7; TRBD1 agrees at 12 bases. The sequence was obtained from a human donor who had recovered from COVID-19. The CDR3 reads CASSQPSGTGGLEQYF. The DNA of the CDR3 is TGTGCCAGCAGCCAACCATCCGGGACAGGGGGCCTGGAGCAGTACTTC.